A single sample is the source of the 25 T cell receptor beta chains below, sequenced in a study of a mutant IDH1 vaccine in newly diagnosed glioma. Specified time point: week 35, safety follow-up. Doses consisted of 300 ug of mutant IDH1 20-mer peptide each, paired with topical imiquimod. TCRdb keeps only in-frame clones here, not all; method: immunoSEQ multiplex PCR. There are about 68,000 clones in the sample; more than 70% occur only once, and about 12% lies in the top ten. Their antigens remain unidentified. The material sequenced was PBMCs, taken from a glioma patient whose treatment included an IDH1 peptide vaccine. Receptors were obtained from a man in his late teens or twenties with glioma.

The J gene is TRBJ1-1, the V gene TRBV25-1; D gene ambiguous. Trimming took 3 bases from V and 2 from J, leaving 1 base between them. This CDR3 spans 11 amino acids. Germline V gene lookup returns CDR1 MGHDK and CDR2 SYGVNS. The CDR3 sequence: CASSDNTEAFF. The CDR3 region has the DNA TGTGCCAGCAGTGATAACACTGAAGCTTTCTTT.

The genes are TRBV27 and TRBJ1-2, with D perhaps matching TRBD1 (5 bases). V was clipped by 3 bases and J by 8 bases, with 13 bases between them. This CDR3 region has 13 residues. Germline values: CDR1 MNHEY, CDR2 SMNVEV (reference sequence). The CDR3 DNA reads TGTGCCAGCAGTTTGGAGGGGATGGGGGGCTACACCTTC. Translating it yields CASSLEGMGGYTF.

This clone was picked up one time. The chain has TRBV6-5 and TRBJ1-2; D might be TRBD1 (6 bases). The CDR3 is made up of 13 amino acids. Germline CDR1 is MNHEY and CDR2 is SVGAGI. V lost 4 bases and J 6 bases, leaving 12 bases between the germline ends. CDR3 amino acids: CASSSSGAHGYTF. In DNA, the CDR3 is TGTGCCAGCAGTTCCTCAGGGGCCCATGGCTACACCTTC.

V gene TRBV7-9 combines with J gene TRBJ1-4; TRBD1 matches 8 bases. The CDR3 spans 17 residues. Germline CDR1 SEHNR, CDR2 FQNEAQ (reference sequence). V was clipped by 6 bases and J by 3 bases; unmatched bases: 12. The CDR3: CASRPGQGVLPNEKLFF. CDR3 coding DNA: TGTGCCAGCAGACCTGGACAGGGCGTTTTACCTAATGAAAAACTGTTTTTT.

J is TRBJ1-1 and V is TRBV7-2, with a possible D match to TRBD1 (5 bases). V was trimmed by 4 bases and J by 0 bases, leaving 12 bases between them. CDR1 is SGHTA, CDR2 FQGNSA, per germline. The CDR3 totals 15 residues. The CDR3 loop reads CASSSLQGLNTEAFF. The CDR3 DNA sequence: TGTGCCAGCAGCTCATTGCAGGGACTGAACACTGAAGCTTTCTTT.

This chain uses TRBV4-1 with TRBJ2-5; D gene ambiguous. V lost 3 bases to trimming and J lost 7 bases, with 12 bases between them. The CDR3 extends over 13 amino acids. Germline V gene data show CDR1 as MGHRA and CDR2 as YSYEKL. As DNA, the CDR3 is TGCGCCAGCAGCCACCTAGAGGCAAGGACCCAGTACTTC. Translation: CASSHLEARTQYF.

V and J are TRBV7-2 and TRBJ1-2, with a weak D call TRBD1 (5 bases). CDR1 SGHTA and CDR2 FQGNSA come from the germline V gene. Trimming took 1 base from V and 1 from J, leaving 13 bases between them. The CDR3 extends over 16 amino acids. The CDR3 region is CASSLVPQVLNYGYTF. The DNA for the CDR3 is TGTGCCAGCAGCTTAGTCCCACAGGTTCTTAACTATGGCTACACCTTC.

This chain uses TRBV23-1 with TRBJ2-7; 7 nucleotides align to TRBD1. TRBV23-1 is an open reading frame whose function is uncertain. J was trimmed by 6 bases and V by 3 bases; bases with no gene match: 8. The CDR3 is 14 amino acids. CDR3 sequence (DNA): TGCGCCAGCAGTCAGTCCGGGACAGCCCCCGAGCAGTACTTC. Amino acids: CASSQSGTAPEQYF.

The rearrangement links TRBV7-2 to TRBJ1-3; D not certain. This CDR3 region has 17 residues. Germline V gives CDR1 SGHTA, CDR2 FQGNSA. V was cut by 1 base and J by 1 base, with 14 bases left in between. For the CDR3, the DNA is TGTGCCAGCAGCTTAGTAACAGCGAACCCTTCTGGAAACACCATATATTTT. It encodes CASSLVTANPSGNTIYF. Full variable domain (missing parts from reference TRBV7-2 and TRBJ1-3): GAGVSQSPSNKVTEKGKDVELRCDPISGHTALYWYRQSLGQGLEFLIYFQGNSAPDKSGLPSDRFSAERTGGSVSTLTIQRTQQEDSAVYLCASSLVTANPSGNTIYFGEGSWLTVV.

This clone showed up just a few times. CDR3 loop: CASSRRARDYGYTF. The CDR3 DNA sequence: TGTGCCAGCAGCCGCAGGGCCCGGGACTATGGCTACACCTTC. V usage is TRBV7-9 and J usage is TRBJ1-2; D is perhaps TRBD1 (5 bases). Germline V gene data show CDR1 as SEHNR and CDR2 as FQNEAQ (reference sequence). The V end was cut by 5 bases, the J end by 3 bases, with 13 bases between. The CDR3 extends over 14 amino acids. Combining the CDR3 with reference TRBV7-9 and TRBJ1-2 gives the whole variable domain DTGVSQNPRHKITKRGQNVTFRCDPISEHNRLYWYRQTLGQGPEFLTYFQNEAQLEKSRLLSDRFSAERPKGSFSTLEIQRTEQGDSAMYLCASSRRARDYGYTFGSGTRLTVV.

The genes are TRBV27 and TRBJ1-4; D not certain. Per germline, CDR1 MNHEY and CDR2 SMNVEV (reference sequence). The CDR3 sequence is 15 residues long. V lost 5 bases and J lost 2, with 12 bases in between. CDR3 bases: TGTGCCAGCAGTCCCCGGTGGCTGACTAATGAAAAACTGTTTTTT. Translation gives CASSPRWLTNEKLFF.

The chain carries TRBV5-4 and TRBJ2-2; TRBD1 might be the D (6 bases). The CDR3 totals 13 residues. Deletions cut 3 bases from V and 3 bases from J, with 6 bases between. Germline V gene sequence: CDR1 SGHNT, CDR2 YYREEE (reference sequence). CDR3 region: CASSYRDTGELFF. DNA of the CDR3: TGTGCCAGCAGCTACAGGGACACCGGGGAGCTGTTTTTT.

DNA for the CDR3: TGTGCCAGCAGGACGGACAGCGGCAACACCGGGGAGCTGTTTTTT. Protein product: CASRTDSGNTGELFF. The chain carries TRBV6-6 and TRBJ2-2; a weak D match, TRBD1 (6 bases). V lost 6 bases and J 2 bases, leaving 13 bases between the germline ends. Germline V CDR1 and CDR2: MNHNY, SVGAGI (reference sequence). The CDR3 sequence is 15 residues long.

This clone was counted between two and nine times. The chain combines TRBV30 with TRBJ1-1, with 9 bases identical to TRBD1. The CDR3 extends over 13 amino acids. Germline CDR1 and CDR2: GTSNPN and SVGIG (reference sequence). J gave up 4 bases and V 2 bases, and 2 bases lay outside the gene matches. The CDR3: CAWSNRGLTEAFF. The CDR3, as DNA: TGTGCCTGGAGTAACAGGGGGCTCACTGAAGCTTTCTTT. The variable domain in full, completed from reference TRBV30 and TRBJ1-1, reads SQTIHQWPATLVQPVGSPLSLECTVEGTSNPNLYWYRQAAGRGLQLLFYSVGIGQISSEVPQNLSASRPQDRQFILSSKKLLLSDSGFYLCAWSNRGLTEAFFGQGTRLTVV.

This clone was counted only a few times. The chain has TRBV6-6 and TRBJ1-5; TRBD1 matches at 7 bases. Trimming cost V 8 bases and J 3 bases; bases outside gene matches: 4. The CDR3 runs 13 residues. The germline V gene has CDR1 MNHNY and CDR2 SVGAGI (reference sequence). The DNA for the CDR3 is TGTGCCAGCGTTCAGGGGGTCAATCAGCCCCAGCATTTT. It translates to CASVQGVNQPQHF.

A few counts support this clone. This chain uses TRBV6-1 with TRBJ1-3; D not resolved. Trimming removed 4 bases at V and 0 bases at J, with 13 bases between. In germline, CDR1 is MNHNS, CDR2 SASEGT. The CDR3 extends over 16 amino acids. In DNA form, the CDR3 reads TGTGCCAGCAGTGCCGATCCCGGTAGCTCTGGAAACACCATATATTTT. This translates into CASSADPGSSGNTIYF.

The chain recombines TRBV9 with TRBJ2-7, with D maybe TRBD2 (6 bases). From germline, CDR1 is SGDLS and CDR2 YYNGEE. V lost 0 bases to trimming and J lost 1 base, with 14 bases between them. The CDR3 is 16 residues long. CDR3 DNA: TGTGCCAGCAGCGTAGGGGGTAGCGGAATTTCCTACGAGCAGTACTTC. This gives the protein CASSVGGSGISYEQYF.

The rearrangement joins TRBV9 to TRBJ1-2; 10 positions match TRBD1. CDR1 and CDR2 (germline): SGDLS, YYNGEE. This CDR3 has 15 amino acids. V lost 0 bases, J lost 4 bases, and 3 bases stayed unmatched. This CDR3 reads CASSVEDRGIYGYTF. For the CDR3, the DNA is TGTGCCAGCAGCGTAGAGGACAGGGGGATCTATGGCTACACCTTC.

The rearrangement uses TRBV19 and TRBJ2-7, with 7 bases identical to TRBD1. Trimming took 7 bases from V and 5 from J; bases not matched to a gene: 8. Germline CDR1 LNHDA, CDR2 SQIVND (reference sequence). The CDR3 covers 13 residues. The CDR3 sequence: CASTPKGGNEQYF. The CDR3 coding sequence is TGTGCCAGTACCCCTAAAGGGGGCAACGAGCAGTACTTC.

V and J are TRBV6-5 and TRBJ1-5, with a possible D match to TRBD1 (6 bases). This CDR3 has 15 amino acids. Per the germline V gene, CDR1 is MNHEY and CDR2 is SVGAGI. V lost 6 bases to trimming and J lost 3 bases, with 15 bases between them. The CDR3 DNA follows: TGTGCCAGCAGATTTTCATGGGGGGCCAATCAGCCCCAGCATTTT. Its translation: CASRFSWGANQPQHF.

The CDR3 DNA reads as TGTGCCAGCGGGGGGGACAGGGGGCGCGACTCTCTCGAGCAGTACTTC. Amino acid sequence: CASGGDRGRDSLEQYF. V is TRBV13 and J is TRBJ2-7, with 12 positions matching TRBD1. V lost 8 bases, J lost 6 bases, and 14 bases stayed unmatched. The CDR3 consists of 16 residues. Germline-derived CDR1 and CDR2 are PRHDT and FYEKMQ (reference sequence).

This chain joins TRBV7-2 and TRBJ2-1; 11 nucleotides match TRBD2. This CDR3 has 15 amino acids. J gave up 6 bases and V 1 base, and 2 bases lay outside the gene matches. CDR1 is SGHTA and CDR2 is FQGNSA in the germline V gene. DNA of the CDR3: TGTGCCAGCAGCTTAGGACTAGCGGGAACCAATGAGCAGTTCTTC. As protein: CASSLGLAGTNEQFF.

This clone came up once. CDR3 protein: CASSSSGYTDTQYF. CDR3 sequence (DNA): TGTGCCAGTAGTTCTAGCGGTTACACAGATACGCAGTATTTT. The chain combines TRBV19 with TRBJ2-3; 7 positions agree with TRBD2. Germline lookup yields CDR1 LNHDA and CDR2 SQIVND (reference sequence). The CDR3 contains 14 residues. V lost 5 bases, J lost 2 bases, and 4 bases stayed unmatched.

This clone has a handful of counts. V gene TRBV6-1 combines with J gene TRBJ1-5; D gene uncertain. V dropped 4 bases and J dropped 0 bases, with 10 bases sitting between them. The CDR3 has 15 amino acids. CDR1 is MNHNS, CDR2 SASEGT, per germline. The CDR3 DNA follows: TGTGCCAGCAGTGTACCCGTTACTAGCAATCAGCCCCAGCATTTT. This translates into CASSVPVTSNQPQHF.

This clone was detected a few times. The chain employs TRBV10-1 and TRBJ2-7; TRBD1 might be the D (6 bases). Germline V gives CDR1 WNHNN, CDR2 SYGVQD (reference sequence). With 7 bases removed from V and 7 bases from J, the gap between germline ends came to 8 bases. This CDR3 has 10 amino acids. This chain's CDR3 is CASNGQEQYF. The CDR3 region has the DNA TGCGCCAGCAACGGACAGGAGCAGTACTTC.